This paragraph covers one TCR beta chain sequence. Its antigen is unidentified. This record belongs to a study of T cells expressing NK-cell markers. Study-level findings and limits: The HCMV specificity of the expanded NKG2C+ T cell clones stayed unresolved. Roughly six of the donors carried dominant NKG2C+ clonotypes that took up roughly 1.0-7.0% of their CD8+ T cells.

cDNA encoding TCR beta was synthesized via 5'RACE template switching incorporating UMIs. TCRdb re-called the 5' RACE reads and shows each CDR3 protein once, DNA omitted. The sample spans roughly 160,000 distinct CDR3 sequences; the ten largest clones claim around 20%. The receptor's source is a man aged 18 to 69 in good health. Sequenced sample: blood T cells: a sorted CD56 or NKG2C T cell subset, CD4+ or CD8+ T cells, or bulk PBMC T cells (not recorded which).

CDR3 in amino acids: CASSSPEGGQEQFF. The chain couples TRBV7-8 to TRBJ2-1; TCRdb calls TRBD1, which cannot be checked without DNA. Germline V CDR1 and CDR2: SGHVS, FQNEAQ. This CDR3 has 14 residues. The variable domain in full, completed from reference TRBV7-8 and TRBJ2-1, reads GAGVSQSPRYKVAKRGQDVALRCDPISGHVSLFWYQQALGQGPEFLTYFQNEAQLDKSGLPSDRFFAERPEGSVSTLKIQRTQQEDSAVYLCASSSPEGGQEQFFGPGTRLTVL.